This entry is about one TCR beta chain. Its specificity is unknown. CD45RO-negative, CCR7-positively selected cells formed the naive CD8 fraction, excluding terminally differentiated effector memory CD45RA+ cells. Every donor, a Caucasian adult, lived in Nashville, Tennessee. The data were obtained in a study of shared clonotypes between healthy human individuals. This CDR3 comprises 15 residues. Germline V gene sequence: CDR1 MDHEN, CDR2 SYDVKM. After removal of 6 bases from V and 3 bases from J, the junction contained 4 bases not matched to a gene. Investigators spread the genomic DNA of each subset evenly over several immunoSEQ plates. Assay: immunoSEQ multiplex PCR; the TCRdb copy retains only in-frame clones and omits some. The table has about 1,800,000 clones, approximately 95% seen once; the top ten hold 0.9% to 1.5%. General study findings and limits: A handful of donors showed sharing of around 5% of naive CD4 clonotypes.

The material sequenced was naive CD8+ T cells sorted from blood. The sequence derives from a man aged 18-30 years in good health. V usage is TRBV28 and J usage is TRBJ2-7; TRBD2 agrees at 14 bases. Written as DNA, the CDR3 is TGTGCCAGCAGGGGACTAGCGGGGGTTTACTACGAGCAGTACTTC. This codes for CASRGLAGVYYEQYF.